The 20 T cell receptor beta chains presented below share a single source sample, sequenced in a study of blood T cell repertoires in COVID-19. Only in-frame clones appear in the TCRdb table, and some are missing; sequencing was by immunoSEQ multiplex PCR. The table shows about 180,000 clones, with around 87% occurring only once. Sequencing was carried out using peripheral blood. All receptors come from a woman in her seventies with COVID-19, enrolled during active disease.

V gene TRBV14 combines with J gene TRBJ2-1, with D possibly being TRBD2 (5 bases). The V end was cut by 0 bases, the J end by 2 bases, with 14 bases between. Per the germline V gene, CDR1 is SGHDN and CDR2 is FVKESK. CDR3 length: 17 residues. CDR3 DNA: TGTGCCAGCAGCCAAGATCGTCGGGGTACGGCCTACAATGAGCAGTTCTTC. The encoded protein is CASSQDRRGTAYNEQFF.

CDR3 region: CASSSSEGVTQYF. The CDR3 region has the DNA TGTGCCAGCAGCTCCTCAGAGGGGGTAACCCAGTACTTC. The chain recombines TRBV7-2 with TRBJ2-5; weak D call: TRBD1 (6 bases). The CDR3 runs 13 residues. The germline CDR1 and CDR2 sequences are SGHTA and FQGNSA. V was trimmed by 4 bases and J by 8 bases, leaving 14 bases between them.

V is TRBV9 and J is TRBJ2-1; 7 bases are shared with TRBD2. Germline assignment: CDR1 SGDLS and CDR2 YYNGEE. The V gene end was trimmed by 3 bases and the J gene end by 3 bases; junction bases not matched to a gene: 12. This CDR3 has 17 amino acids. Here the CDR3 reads CASSAPLSGRGYNEQFF. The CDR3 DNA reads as TGTGCCAGCAGCGCCCCCTTATCGGGGAGGGGCTACAATGAGCAGTTCTTC.

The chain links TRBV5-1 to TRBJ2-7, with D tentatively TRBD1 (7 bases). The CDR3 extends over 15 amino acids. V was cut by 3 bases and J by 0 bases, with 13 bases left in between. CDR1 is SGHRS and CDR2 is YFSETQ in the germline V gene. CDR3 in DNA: TGCGCCAGCAGCTCCCGACAGGGACTCTCCTACGAGCAGTACTTC. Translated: CASSSRQGLSYEQYF.

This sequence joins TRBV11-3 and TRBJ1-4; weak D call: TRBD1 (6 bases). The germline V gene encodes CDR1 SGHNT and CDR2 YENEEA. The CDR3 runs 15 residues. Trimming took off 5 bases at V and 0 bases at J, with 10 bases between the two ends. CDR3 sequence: CASSPRTATNEKLFF. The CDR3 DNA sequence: TGTGCCAGCAGCCCGAGGACAGCAACTAATGAAAAACTGTTTTTT. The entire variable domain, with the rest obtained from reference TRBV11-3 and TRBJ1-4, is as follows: EAGVVQSPRYKIIEKKQPVAFWCNPISGHNTLYWYLQNLGQGPELLIRYENEEAVDDSQLPKDRFSAERLKGVDSTLKIQPAELGDSAVYLCASSPRTATNEKLFFGSGTQLSVL.

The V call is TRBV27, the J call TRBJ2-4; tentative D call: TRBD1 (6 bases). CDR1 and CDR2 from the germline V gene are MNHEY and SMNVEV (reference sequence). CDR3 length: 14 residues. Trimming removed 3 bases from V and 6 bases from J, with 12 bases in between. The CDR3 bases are TGTGCCAGCAGTTTGGCTGGGGGCGCAAACATTCAGTACTTC. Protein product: CASSLAGGANIQYF.

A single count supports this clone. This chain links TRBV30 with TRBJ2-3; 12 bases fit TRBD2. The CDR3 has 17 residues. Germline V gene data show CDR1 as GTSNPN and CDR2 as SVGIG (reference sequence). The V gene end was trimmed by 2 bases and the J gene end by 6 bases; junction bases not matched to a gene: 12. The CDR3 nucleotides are TGTGCCTGGAGTTTACCCCCTAGCGGGAGGGCCTTGGATACGCAGTATTTT. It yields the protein CAWSLPPSGRALDTQYF.

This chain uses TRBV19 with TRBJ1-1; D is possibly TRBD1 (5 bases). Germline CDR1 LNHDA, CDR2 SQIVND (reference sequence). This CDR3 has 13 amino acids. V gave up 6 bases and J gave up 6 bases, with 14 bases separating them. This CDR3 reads CASSVGAVPEAFF. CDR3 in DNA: TGTGCCAGTAGCGTAGGGGCCGTCCCTGAAGCTTTCTTT.

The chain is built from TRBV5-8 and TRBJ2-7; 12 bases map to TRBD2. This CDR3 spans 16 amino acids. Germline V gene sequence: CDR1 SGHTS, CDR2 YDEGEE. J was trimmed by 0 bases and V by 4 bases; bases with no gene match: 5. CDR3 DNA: TGTGCCAGCAGCACGACTAGCGGGGGATTCTCCTACGAGCAGTACTTC. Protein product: CASSTTSGGFSYEQYF.

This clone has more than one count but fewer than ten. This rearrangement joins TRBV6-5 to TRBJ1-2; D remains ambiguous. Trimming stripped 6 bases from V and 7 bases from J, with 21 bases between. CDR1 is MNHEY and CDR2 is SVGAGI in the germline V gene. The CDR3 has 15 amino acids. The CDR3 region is CASRLVREGRGGYTF. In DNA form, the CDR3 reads TGTGCCAGCAGGTTAGTACGAGAGGGAAGAGGTGGCTACACCTTC.

CDR3 in DNA: TGTGCCAGCAGTCCCCCACAGGGCTATGGCTACACCTTC. Translating it yields CASSPPQGYGYTF. The genes are TRBV28 and TRBJ1-2, with a weak D call TRBD1 (6 bases). The CDR3 is made up of 13 amino acids. The germline CDR1 and CDR2 sequences are MDHEN and SYDVKM. V was trimmed by 5 bases and J by 4 bases, leaving 11 bases between them.

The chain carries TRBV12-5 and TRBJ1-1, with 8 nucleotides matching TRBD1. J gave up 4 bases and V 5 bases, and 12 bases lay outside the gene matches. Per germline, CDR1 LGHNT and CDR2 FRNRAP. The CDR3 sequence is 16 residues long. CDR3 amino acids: CASGLPDRAPGTEAFF. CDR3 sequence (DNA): TGTGCTAGTGGTCTCCCGGACAGGGCGCCGGGCACTGAAGCTTTCTTT.

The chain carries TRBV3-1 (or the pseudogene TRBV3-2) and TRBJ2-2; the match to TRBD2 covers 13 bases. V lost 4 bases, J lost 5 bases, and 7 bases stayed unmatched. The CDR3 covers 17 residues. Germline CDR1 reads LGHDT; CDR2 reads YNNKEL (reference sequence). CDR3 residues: CASSLHPGLAGTGELFF. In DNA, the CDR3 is TGTGCCAGCAGCCTGCACCCGGGACTAGCGGGAACCGGGGAGCTGTTTTTT.

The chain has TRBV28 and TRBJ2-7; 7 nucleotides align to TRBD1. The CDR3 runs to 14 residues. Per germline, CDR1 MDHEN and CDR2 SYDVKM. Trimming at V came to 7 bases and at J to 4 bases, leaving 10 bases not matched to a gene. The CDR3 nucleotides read TGTGCCAGCACCTCCCACACAGGGGTTTACGAGCAGTACTTC. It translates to CASTSHTGVYEQYF.

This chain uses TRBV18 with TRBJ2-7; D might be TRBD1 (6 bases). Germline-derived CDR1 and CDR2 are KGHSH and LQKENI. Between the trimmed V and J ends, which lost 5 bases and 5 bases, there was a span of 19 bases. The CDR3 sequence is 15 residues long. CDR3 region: CASSSGDGRAHEQYF. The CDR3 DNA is TGTGCCAGCTCATCAGGGGATGGGAGAGCTCACGAGCAGTACTTC.

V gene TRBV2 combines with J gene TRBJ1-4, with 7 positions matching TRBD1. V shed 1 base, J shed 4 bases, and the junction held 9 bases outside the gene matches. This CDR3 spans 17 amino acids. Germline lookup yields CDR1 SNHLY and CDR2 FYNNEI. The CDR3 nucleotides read TGTGCCAGCAGTGAAGGGGGGCCGGGACAGCTTAATGAAAAACTGTTTTTT. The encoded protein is CASSEGGPGQLNEKLFF.

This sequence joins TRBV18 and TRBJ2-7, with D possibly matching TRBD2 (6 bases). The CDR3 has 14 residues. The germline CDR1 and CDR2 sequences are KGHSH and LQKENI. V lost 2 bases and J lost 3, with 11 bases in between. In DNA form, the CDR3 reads TGTGCCAGCTCACCAAATCCGGGAGACTACGAGCAGTACTTC. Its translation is CASSPNPGDYEQYF.

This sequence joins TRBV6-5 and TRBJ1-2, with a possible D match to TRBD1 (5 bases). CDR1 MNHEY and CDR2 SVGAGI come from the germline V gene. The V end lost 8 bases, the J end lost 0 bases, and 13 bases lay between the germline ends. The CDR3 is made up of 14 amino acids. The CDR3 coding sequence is TGTGCCAGCGGAGGAGGGGCAGCTAACTATGGCTACACCTTC. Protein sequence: CASGGGAANYGYTF.

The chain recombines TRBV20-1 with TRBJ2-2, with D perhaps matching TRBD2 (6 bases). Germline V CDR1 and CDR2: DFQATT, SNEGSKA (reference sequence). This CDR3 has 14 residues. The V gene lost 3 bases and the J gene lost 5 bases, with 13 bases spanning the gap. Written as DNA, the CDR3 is TGCAGTGCTAGTGGTGCGGGAAGGACCGGGGAGCTGTTTTTT. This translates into CSASGAGRTGELFF.

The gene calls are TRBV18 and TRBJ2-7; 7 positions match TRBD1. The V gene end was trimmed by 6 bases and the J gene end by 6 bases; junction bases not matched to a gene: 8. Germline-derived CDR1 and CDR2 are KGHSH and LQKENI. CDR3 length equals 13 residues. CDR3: CASSPGRGSEQYF. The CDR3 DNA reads TGTGCCAGCTCCCCCGGCAGGGGGAGCGAGCAGTACTTC.